These 26 T cell receptor beta chains came from one sample sequenced in a study of CD8 T cells in Susac syndrome. RNA, at roughly 0.45 to 1 ug, was reverse transcribed with random hexamers. TCRdb ran MiXCR on the immunoSEQ multiplex PCR reads and lists one entry per CDR3 protein. Found here are fewer than 350,000 distinct CDR3 sequences, approximately 89% of them singletons; the top ten hold roughly 0.2%. Material for sequencing was CD8+ T cells from PBMCs. Every receptor here comes from a human donor with multiple sclerosis.

This clonotype was counted between two and nine times. The chain uses TRBV19 and TRBJ2-7; 10 bases line up with TRBD1. J gave up 1 base and V 5 bases, and 2 bases lay outside the gene matches. Germline V gene lookup returns CDR1 LNHDA and CDR2 SQIVND (reference sequence). The CDR3 has 14 amino acids. CDR3 in DNA: TGTGCCAGTAGTGGGACAGGGGAGTCCTACGAGCAGTACTTC. Amino acids: CASSGTGESYEQYF.

The chain carries TRBV7-9 and TRBJ2-1, with D hard to call. The CDR3 sequence is 13 residues long. V gave up 3 bases and J gave up 9 bases, with 12 bases separating them. Per germline, CDR1 SEHNR and CDR2 FQNEAQ (reference sequence). The CDR3 region is CASSLPLHVEQFF. For the CDR3, the DNA is TGTGCCAGCAGCTTGCCTCTACATGTTGAGCAGTTCTTC.

V is TRBV20-1 and J is TRBJ2-7; the D gene could be TRBD1 or TRBD2 (5 bases each). This CDR3 is built from 12 residues. CDR1 DFQATT and CDR2 SNEGSKA come from the germline V gene (reference sequence). Trimming pared 4 bases from V and 3 bases from J, leaving 10 bases between. As DNA, the CDR3 is TGCAGTGCTACTGAGGGGTTCTACGAGCAGTACTTC. Its translation is CSATEGFYEQYF.

The genes are TRBV28 and TRBJ2-4, with 9 bases that match TRBD2. CDR3 length: 21 amino acids. CDR1 is MDHEN, CDR2 SYDVKM, per germline. J was trimmed by 0 bases and V by 6 bases; bases with no gene match: 21. This chain's CDR3 is CASRRTSLAGTHGVAKNIQYF. Here the CDR3 DNA reads TGTGCCAGCAGACGTACCTCACTAGCGGGTACCCATGGGGTAGCCAAAAACATTCAGTACTTC.

The sample holds one count of this clonotype. This chain uses TRBV28 with TRBJ1-5; a weak D match, TRBD1 (6 bases). This CDR3 has 19 residues. Between the trimmed V and J ends, which lost 4 bases and 2 bases, there was a span of 24 bases. CDR1 and CDR2 from the germline V gene are MDHEN and SYDVKM. In DNA form, the CDR3 reads TGTGCCAGCAGTTCTGGGGGCTTAGAGAATTACTGGGGCAATCAGCCCCAGCATTTT. Translating gives CASSSGGLENYWGNQPQHF. Full variable domain (outside the CDR3, taken from reference TRBV28 and TRBJ1-5): DVKVTQSSRYLVKRTGEKVFLECVQDMDHENMFWYRQDPGLGLRLIYFSYDVKMKEKGDIPEGYSVSREKKERFSLILESASTNQTSMYLCASSSGGLENYWGNQPQHFGDGTRLSIL.

This sequence joins TRBV6-5 and TRBJ2-3, with 12 bases aligning to TRBD2. This CDR3 region has 15 residues. V shed 5 bases and J 5 bases; nucleotides not matched to a gene: 5. Germline values: CDR1 MNHEY, CDR2 SVGAGI. CDR3 nucleotides: TGTGCCAGCAGTCATGGACTAGCGGGACAAGATACGCAGTATTTT. This codes for CASSHGLAGQDTQYF.

This chain joins TRBV4-3 and TRBJ2-5; D perhaps matches TRBD1 (6 bases). V lost 0 bases and J lost 5, with 22 bases in between. Per germline, CDR1 LGHNA and CDR2 YSLEER. The CDR3 extends over 18 amino acids. In nucleotides, the CDR3 is TGCGCCAGCAGCCAAGATCATGGATCAGGGGTTGAGAGCGAGACCCAGTACTTC. Protein: CASSQDHGSGVESETQYF.

The rearrangement joins TRBV5-6 to TRBJ1-5; D perhaps matches TRBD1 (5 bases). Trimming pared 2 bases from V and 2 bases from J, leaving 8 bases between. The CDR3 extends over 14 amino acids. CDR1 SGHDT and CDR2 YYEEEE come from the germline V gene. The CDR3 is CASSFWGGNQPQHF. The CDR3 DNA sequence: TGTGCCAGCAGCTTTTGGGGGGGCAATCAGCCCCAGCATTTT.

The rearrangement joins TRBV2 to TRBJ2-1; 10 positions match TRBD1. The CDR3 contains 16 residues. V shed 6 bases and J 8 bases; nucleotides not matched to a gene: 13. The germline V gene has CDR1 SNHLY and CDR2 FYNNEI. CDR3 residues: CASRDRGRPDRYEQFF. Here the CDR3 DNA reads TGTGCCAGCAGAGACAGGGGGCGCCCAGATAGGTATGAGCAGTTCTTC.

The gene calls are TRBV20-1 and TRBJ2-3; 11 bases map to TRBD1. V lost 1 base, J lost 6 bases, and 12 bases stayed unmatched. Per germline, CDR1 DFQATT and CDR2 SNEGSKA (reference sequence). The CDR3 is 17 amino acids. The CDR3 sequence: CSARVGAGQGASDTQYF. CDR3 DNA: TGCAGTGCTAGAGTAGGAGCCGGACAGGGGGCCTCGGATACGCAGTATTTT.

A single count supports this clonotype. V is TRBV9 and J is TRBJ2-2; D not certain. The CDR3 loop spans 13 amino acids. V lost 3 bases, J lost 4 bases, and 7 bases lay in between. CDR1 and CDR2 (germline): SGDLS, YYNGEE. CDR3 loop: CASSARLTGELFF. Written as DNA, the CDR3 is TGTGCCAGCAGCGCCCGACTCACCGGGGAGCTGTTTTTT.

The rearrangement uses TRBV27 and TRBJ2-3, with TRBD2 matching 10 bases. The CDR3 runs to 17 residues. V lost 5 bases and J lost 1; bases outside the gene matches: 9. Looked up from germline, CDR1 is MNHEY and CDR2 is SMNVEV (reference sequence). The CDR3 protein is CASSPGLAAVGTDTQYF. The CDR3 DNA is TGTGCCAGCAGTCCCGGACTAGCGGCTGTGGGCACAGATACGCAGTATTTT.

The DNA of the CDR3 is TGTGCCAGCAGATACGGACTAGCGGACACCGGGGAGCTGTTTTTT. It is translated as CASRYGLADTGELFF. V gene TRBV27 combines with J gene TRBJ2-2; the match to TRBD2 covers 10 bases. Trimming cost V 6 bases and J 3 bases; bases outside gene matches: 4. The germline V gene encodes CDR1 MNHEY and CDR2 SMNVEV (reference sequence). There are 15 residues in the CDR3.

The genes are TRBV5-5 and TRBJ1-1; D not certain. V was shortened by 5 bases and J by 0 bases, with 14 bases between the two germline ends. Germline CDR1 and CDR2: SGHKS and YYEKEE (reference sequence). This CDR3 has 15 amino acids. This CDR3 is CASRYRGPMNTEAFF. The CDR3 DNA sequence: TGTGCCAGCAGATACCGTGGGCCCATGAACACTGAAGCTTTCTTT.

This chain uses TRBV7-8 with TRBJ2-2, with 9 bases identical to TRBD2. The J segment lost 0 bases and the V segment lost 6 bases, leaving 8 bases of the junction unmatched. Germline V gene data show CDR1 as SGHVS and CDR2 as FQNEAQ. This CDR3 has 17 residues. The CDR3 sequence: CASSPSGVLPNTGELFF. CDR3 bases: TGTGCCAGCAGTCCTAGCGGGGTCCTCCCGAACACCGGGGAGCTGTTTTTT.

The V and J genes are TRBV10-3 and TRBJ2-1; TRBD2 aligns across 8 bases. V was clipped by 3 bases and J by 2 bases; unmatched bases: 3. Germline V gene data show CDR1 as ENHRY and CDR2 as SYGVKD. The CDR3 is 15 residues long. CDR3 residues: CAISDFSGTYNEQFF. In DNA, the CDR3 is TGTGCCATCAGTGACTTTAGCGGGACCTACAATGAGCAGTTCTTC.

The V and J genes are TRBV5-5 and TRBJ2-3; the D gene is possibly TRBD2 (5 bases). The CDR3 runs 13 residues. V was clipped by 4 bases and J by 2 bases, with 8 bases between them. Looked up from germline, CDR1 is SGHKS and CDR2 is YYEKEE (reference sequence). The CDR3 bases are TGTGCCAGCAGCCCCGGGGACACAGATACGCAGTATTTT. It codes for CASSPGDTDTQYF. The full variable domain, in which reference TRBV5-5 and TRBJ2-3 provide the parts outside the CDR3, is DAGVTQSPTHLIKTRGQQVTLRCSPISGHKSVSWYQQVLGQGPQFIFQYYEKEERGRGNFPDRFSARQFPNYSSELNVNALLLGDSALYLCASSPGDTDTQYFGPGTRLTVL.

The rearrangement joins TRBV4-1 to TRBJ1-6, with 7 bases matching TRBD1. V was clipped by 3 bases and J by 7 bases; unmatched bases: 6. CDR3 length: 15 residues. CDR1 is MGHRA and CDR2 is YSYEKL in the germline V gene. The CDR3 nucleotides read TGCGCCAGCAGCCATGCGGGACAGTCGAATTCACCCCTCCACTTT. Translation gives CASSHAGQSNSPLHF.

The V and J genes are TRBV7-9 and TRBJ1-2; maybe TRBD1 (5 bases). This CDR3 has 15 amino acids. Looked up from germline, CDR1 is SEHNR and CDR2 is FQNEAQ (reference sequence). Trimming left V 5 bases short and J 4 bases short, with 17 bases between. The DNA for the CDR3 is TGTGCCAGCAGCCCACGAGGGGCCGGTTTCTATGGCTACACCTTC. Translation gives CASSPRGAGFYGYTF.

V is TRBV28 and J is TRBJ2-1; D is possibly TRBD2 (5 bases). Trimming shortened V by 6 bases and J by 7 bases, and 10 bases separated the two germline ends. The CDR3 contains 12 residues. Germline V gene data show CDR1 as MDHEN and CDR2 as SYDVKM. In DNA, the CDR3 is TGTGCCAGCAGCCCTAGCTGGAATGAGCAGTTCTTC. It translates to CASSPSWNEQFF.

V is TRBV21-1 and J is TRBJ1-5; the D segment call TRBD1 is taken from the table without a DNA check. TRBV21-1 counts as a pseudogene. The CDR3 sequence is 17 residues long. DNA for the CDR3: TGTGCCAGCAGCCTAACTCCCGGGGACTTTAGCAATCAGCCCCAGCATTTT. Amino acids: CASSLTPGDFSNQPQHF.

This clonotype appeared a single time. The chain carries TRBV28 and TRBJ2-7; D may be TRBD2 (6 bases). The CDR3 runs to 15 residues. Germline loops: CDR1 MDHEN, CDR2 SYDVKM. Trimming left V 4 bases short and J 0 bases short, with 13 bases between. The CDR3 region has the DNA TGTGCCAGCAGTTGGCGCGGGGTCAACTCCTACGAGCAGTACTTC. Translating it yields CASSWRGVNSYEQYF. The entire variable domain, with the rest obtained from reference TRBV28 and TRBJ2-7, is as follows: DVKVTQSSRYLVKRTGEKVFLECVQDMDHENMFWYRQDPGLGLRLIYFSYDVKMKEKGDIPEGYSVSREKKERFSLILESASTNQTSMYLCASSWRGVNSYEQYFGPGTRLTVT.

This clonotype was recorded once. This sequence joins TRBV19 and TRBJ1-1; the match to TRBD1 covers 7 bases. The CDR3 spans 11 residues. Looked up from germline, CDR1 is LNHDA and CDR2 is SQIVND (reference sequence). Trimming at V came to 7 bases and at J to 6 bases, leaving 2 bases not matched to a gene. Written as DNA, the CDR3 is TGTGCCAGTACTACAGGGGCTGAAGCTTTCTTT. It encodes CASTTGAEAFF.

The J gene is TRBJ2-3, the V gene TRBV4-2; TRBD2 matches 8 bases. This CDR3 is built from 17 residues. From germline, CDR1 is LGHNA and CDR2 YNFKEQ. Trimming removed 4 bases from V and 6 bases from J; junction bases left unmatched: 15. CDR3 DNA sequence: TGTGCCAGCAGCCCTGCTCTAACGGGAGGGCCAACGGATACGCAGTATTTT. It codes for CASSPALTGGPTDTQYF.

The chain employs TRBV12-3 or TRBV12-4 and TRBJ2-7; 9 bases match TRBD1. Germline trimming cut 7 bases from V and 3 bases from J; bases unmatched to any gene: 7. The CDR3 has 14 residues. The CDR3 spells CASNLPGQGYEQYF. The CDR3 nucleotides are TGTGCCAGCAACCTACCGGGACAGGGCTACGAGCAGTACTTC.

This chain connects TRBV7-9 to TRBJ2-1, with 7 bases fitting TRBD2. CDR1 is SEHNR, CDR2 FQNEAQ, per germline (reference sequence). V lost 4 bases and J lost 1; bases outside the gene matches: 10. The CDR3 spans 17 residues. CDR3: CASSSPSGTKSYNEQFF. CDR3 in DNA: TGTGCCAGCAGCTCGCCCTCAGGGACTAAATCCTACAATGAGCAGTTCTTC.